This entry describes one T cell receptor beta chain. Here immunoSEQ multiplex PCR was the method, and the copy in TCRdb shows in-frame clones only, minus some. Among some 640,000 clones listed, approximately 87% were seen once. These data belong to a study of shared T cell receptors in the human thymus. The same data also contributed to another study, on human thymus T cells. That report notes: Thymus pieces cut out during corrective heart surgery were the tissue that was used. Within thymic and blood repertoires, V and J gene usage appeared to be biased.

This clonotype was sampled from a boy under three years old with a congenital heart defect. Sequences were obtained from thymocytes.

The CDR3 sequence is CASSQIWGLAVCEQYF. The CDR3 bases are TGCGCCAGCAGCCAAATTTGGGGACTAGCGGTTTGCGAGCAGTACTTC. This rearrangement joins TRBV4-3 to TRBJ2-7; 11 bases are shared with TRBD2. The CDR3 contains 16 residues. The germline gives CDR1 LGHNA, CDR2 YSLEER. With 2 bases clipped from V and 6 bases from J, the junction kept 9 bases outside the gene matches.